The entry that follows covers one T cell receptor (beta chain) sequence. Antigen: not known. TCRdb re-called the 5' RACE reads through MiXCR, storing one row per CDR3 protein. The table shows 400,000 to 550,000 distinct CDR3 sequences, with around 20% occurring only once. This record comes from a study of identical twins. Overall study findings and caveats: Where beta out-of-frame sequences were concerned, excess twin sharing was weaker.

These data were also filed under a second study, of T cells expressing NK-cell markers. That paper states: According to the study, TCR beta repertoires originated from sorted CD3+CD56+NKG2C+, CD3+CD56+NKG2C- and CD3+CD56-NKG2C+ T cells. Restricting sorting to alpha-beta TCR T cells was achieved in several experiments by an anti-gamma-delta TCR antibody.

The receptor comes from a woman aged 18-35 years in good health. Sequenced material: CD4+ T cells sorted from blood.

CDR3 nucleotide sequence: TGTGCCAGCAGTACACACATGGGCTACGAGCAGTACTTC. This encodes CASSTHMGYEQYF. The chain couples TRBV5-6 to TRBJ2-7, with unresolved D. Germline V gene data show CDR1 as SGHDT and CDR2 as YYEEEE. There are 13 residues in the CDR3. V was cut by 5 bases and J by 3 bases, with 12 bases left in between.